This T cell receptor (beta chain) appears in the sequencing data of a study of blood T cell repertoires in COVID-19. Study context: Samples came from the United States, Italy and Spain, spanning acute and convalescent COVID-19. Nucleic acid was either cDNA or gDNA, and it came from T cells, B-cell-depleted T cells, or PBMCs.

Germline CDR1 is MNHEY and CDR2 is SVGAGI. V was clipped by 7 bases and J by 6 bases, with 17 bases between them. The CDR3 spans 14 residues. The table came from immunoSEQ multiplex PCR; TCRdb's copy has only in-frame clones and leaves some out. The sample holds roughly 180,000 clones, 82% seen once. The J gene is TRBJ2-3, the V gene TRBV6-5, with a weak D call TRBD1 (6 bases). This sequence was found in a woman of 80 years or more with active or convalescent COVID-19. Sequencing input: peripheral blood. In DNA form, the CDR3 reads TGTGCCAGCACCCCCCCCAGGGGTAGCGATACGCAGTATTTT. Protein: CASTPPRGSDTQYF.